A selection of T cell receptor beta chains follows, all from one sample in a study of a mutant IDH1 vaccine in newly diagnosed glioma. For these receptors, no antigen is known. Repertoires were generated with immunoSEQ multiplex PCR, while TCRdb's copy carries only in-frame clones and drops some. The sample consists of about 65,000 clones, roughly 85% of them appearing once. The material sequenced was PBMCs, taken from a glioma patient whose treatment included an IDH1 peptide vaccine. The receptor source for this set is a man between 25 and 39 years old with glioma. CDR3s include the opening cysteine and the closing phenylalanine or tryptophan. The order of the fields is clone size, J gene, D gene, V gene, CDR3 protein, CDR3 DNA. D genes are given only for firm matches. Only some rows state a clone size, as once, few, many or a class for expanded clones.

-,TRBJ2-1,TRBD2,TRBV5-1,CASSSTSGGPREQFF,TGCGCCAGCAGCTCCACTAGCGGGGGGCCTCGGGAGCAGTTCTTC
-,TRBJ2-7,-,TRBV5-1,CASSSGDGNYEQYF,TGCGCCAGCAGCTCCGGCGACGGAAACTACGAGCAGTACTTC
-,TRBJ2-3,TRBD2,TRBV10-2,CASKPRTSETDTQYF,TGCGCCAGCAAGCCCCGCACTAGCGAAACAGATACGCAGTATTTT
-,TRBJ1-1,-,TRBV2,CASVAGLKNTEAFF,TGTGCCAGCGTTGCAGGGTTGAAGAACACTGAAGCTTTCTTT
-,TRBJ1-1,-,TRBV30,CAWSPGGTGYTEAFF,TGTGCCTGGAGTCCGGGGGGAACGGGGTACACTGAAGCTTTCTTT
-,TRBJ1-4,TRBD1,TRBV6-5,CASSYEGAPTNEKLFF,TGTGCCAGCAGTTACGAGGGGGCGCCGACTAATGAAAAACTGTTTTTT
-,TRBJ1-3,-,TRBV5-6,CASSFFTGGNTIYF,TGTGCCAGCAGCTTTTTTACAGGGGGAAACACCATATATTTT
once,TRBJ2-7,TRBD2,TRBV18,CASSPLRSERGAYEQYF,TGTGCCAGCTCACCACTCCGATCTGAGCGGGGGGCCTACGAGCAGTACTTC
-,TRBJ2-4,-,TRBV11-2,CASSLAAFSPALAKNIQYF,TGTGCCAGCAGCTTAGCAGCCTTCTCCCCGGCCCTAGCCAAAAACATTCAGTACTTC
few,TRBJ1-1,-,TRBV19,CASSIDGTLNTEAFF,TGTGCCAGTAGTATCGATGGCACCTTGAACACTGAAGCTTTCTTT
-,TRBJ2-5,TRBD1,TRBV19,CASSSRTGQVQETQYF,TGTGCCAGTAGTTCCCGGACAGGACAGGTCCAAGAGACCCAGTACTTC
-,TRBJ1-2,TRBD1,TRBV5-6,CASSFGQGVYGYTF,TGTGCCAGCAGCTTCGGACAGGGTGTCTATGGCTACACCTTC
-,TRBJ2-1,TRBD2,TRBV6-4,CASSRAGLNEQFF,TGTGCCAGCAGTCGTGCGGGACTAAATGAGCAGTTCTTC